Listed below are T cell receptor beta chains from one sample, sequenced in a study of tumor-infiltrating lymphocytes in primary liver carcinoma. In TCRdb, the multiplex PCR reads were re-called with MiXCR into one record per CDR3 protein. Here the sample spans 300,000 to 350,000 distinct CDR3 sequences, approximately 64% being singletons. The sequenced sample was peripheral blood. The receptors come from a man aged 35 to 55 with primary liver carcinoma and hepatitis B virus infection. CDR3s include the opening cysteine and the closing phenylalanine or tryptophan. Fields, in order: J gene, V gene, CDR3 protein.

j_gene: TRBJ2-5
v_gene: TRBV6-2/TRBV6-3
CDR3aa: CASSSLGETQYF

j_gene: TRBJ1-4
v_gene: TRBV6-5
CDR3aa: CASSLSFRGNEKLFF

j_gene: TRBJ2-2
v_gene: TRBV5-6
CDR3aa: CTSSFGRAGELFF

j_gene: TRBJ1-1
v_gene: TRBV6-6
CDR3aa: CANSDGQGAYTEAFF

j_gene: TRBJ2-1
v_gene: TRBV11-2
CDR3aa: CASSYTSWNEQSF

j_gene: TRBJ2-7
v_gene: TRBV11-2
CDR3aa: CASSFPRGYKQYF

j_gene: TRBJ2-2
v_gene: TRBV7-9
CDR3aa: CASSPPRTGETGELFF

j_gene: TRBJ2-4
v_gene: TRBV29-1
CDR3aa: CSVAYEGGNIQYF

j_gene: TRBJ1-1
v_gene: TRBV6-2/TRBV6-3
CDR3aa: CASSIDRAIGTEAFF

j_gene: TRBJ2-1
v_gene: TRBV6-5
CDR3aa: CASRLQGSYNEQFF

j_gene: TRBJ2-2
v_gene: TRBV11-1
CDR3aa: CASSLAGGQGNTGELFF